This T cell receptor beta chain was identified in a study of metastatic and nonmetastatic thyroid tumors. From the PCR reads, TCRdb re-called clones with MiXCR. Of around 40,000 clones detected, 17% appear once; the ten largest clones hold about 6.8%. The V and J ends lost 1 base and 5 bases, in that order; junction bases with no gene match: 1. There are 13 residues in the CDR3. Per germline, CDR1 SEHNR and CDR2 FQNEAQ (reference sequence). This clone was recorded at least ten times. The identical CDR3 is also encoded by other nucleotide sequences in the sample. Each patient came to thyroid surgery without any prior treatment (of any kind).

What was sequenced was blood. The source is a male donor with papillary thyroid cancer or a benign thyroid nodule (not recorded which). Some clones in this sample may be carry-over from other donors' samples. The chain has TRBV7-9 and TRBJ2-5; 7 nucleotides align to TRBD1. The CDR3 region has the DNA TGTGCCAGCAGCTTAGTAGGGGGCGAGACCCAGTACTTC. Amino acid sequence: CASSLVGGETQYF.